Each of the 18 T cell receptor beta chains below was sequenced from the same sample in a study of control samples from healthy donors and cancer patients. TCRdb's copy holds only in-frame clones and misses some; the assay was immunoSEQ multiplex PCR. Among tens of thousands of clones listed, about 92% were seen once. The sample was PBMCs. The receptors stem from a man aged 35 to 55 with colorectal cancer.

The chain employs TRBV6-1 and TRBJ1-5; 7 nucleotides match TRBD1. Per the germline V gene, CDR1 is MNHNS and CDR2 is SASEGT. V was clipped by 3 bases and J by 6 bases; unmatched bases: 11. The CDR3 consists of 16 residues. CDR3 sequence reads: CASSDRTQGLGQPQHF. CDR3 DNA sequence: TGTGCCAGCAGTGACCGAACACAGGGGTTGGGTCAGCCCCAGCATTTT.

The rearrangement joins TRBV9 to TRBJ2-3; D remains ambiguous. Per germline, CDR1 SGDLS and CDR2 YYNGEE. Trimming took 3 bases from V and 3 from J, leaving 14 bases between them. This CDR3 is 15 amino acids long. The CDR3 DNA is TGTGCCAGCAGCGCGGAACTCGACTTAACAGATACGCAGTATTTT. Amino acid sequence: CASSAELDLTDTQYF.

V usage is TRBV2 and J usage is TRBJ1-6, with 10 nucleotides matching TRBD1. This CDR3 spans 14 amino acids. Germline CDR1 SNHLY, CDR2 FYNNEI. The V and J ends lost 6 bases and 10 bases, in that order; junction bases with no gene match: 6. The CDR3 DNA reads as TGTGCCAGCAGACCCGGGACAGGGGTGTCACCCCTCCACTTT. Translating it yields CASRPGTGVSPLHF.

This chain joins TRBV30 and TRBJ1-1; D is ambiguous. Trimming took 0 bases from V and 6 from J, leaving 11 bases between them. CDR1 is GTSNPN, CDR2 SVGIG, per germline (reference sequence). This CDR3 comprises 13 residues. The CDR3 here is CAWSVLLGAEAFF. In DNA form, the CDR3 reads TGTGCCTGGAGTGTTCTCTTGGGCGCTGAAGCTTTCTTT.

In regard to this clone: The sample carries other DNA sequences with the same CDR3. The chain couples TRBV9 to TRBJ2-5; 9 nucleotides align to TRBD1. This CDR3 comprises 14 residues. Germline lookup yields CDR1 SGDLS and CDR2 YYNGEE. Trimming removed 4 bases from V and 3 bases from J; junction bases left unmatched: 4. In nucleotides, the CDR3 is TGTGCCAGCAGCCCCGGGACAGGGAAAGAGACCCAGTACTTC. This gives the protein CASSPGTGKETQYF.

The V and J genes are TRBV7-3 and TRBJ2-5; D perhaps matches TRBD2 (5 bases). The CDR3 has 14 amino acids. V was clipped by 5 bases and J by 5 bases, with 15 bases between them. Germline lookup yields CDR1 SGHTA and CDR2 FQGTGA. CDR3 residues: CASSPRGRGETQYF. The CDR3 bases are TGTGCCAGCAGCCCCCGCGGGCGAGGGGAGACCCAGTACTTC.

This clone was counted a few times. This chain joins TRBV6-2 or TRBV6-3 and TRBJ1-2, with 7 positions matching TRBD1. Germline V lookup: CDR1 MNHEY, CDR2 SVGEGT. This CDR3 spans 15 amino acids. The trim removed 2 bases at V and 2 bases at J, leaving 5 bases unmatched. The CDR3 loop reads CASSYRGLGNYGYTF. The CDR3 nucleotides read TGTGCCAGCAGTTACAGGGGGCTTGGAAACTATGGCTACACCTTC.

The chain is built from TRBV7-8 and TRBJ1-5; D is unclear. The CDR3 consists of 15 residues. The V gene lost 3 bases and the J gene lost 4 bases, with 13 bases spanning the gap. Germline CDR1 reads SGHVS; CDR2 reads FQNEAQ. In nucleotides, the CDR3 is TGTGCCAGCAGCTTGGACGGACTCGCTAATCAGCCCCAGCATTTT. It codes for CASSLDGLANQPQHF.

The CDR3 region is CAWRKPGTKGNEQFF. DNA of the CDR3: TGTGCCTGGAGGAAACCCGGGACTAAGGGAAATGAGCAGTTCTTC. V and J are TRBV30 and TRBJ2-1, with 7 nucleotides matching TRBD2. Per the germline V gene, CDR1 is GTSNPN and CDR2 is SVGIG (reference sequence). V shed 3 bases, J shed 7 bases, and the junction held 12 bases outside the gene matches. This CDR3 is built from 15 residues.

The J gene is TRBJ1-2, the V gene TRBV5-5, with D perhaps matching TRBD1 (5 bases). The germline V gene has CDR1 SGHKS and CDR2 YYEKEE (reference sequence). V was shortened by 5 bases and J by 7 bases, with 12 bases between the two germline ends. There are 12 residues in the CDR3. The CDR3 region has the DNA TGTGCCAGCAGGTGGGGGGAAGGTGGCTACACCTTC. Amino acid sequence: CASRWGEGGYTF.

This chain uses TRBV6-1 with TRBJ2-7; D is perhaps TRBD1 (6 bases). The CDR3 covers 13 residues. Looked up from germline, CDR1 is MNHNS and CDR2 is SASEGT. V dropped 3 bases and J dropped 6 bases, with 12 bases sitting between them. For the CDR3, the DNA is TGTGCCAGCAGTGAGAGGACAGCTGGCGAGCAGTACTTC. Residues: CASSERTAGEQYF.

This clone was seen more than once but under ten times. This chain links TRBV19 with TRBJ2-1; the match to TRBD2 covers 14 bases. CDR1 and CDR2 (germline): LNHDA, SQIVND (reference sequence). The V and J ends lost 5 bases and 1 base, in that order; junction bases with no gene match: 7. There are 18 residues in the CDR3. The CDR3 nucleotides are TGTGCCAGTAGTTTACGACTAGCGGGGGGGGCATCCTACAATGAGCAGTTCTTC. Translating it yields CASSLRLAGGASYNEQFF.

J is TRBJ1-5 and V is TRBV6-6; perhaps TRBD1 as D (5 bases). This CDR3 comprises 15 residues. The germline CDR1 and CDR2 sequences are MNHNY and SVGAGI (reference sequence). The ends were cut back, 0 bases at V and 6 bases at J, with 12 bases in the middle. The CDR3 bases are TGTGCCAGCAGTTACTCAGTCCAGGGCGGTCAGCCCCAGCATTTT. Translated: CASSYSVQGGQPQHF.

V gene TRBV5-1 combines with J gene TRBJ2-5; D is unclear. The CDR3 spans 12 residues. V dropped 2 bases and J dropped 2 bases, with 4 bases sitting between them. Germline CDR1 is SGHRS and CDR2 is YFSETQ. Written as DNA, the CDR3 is TGCGCCAGCAGCTTATCTCAAGAGACCCAGTACTTC. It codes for CASSLSQETQYF.

The CDR3 nucleotides are TGTGCCAGCAGCTTACCGGGGGACAATTCACCCCTCCACTTT. It translates to CASSLPGDNSPLHF. The gene calls are TRBV5-4 and TRBJ1-6; D is perhaps TRBD1 (5 bases). Germline CDR1 is SGHNT and CDR2 is YYREEE (reference sequence). The CDR3 length is 14 residues. The V and J ends lost 2 bases and 7 bases respectively, with 10 bases between them.

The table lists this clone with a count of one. CDR3 protein: CASNRERGGYTF. The CDR3 DNA sequence: TGTGCCAGCAACAGGGAGAGGGGGGGCTACACCTTC. The chain has TRBV12-3 or TRBV12-4 and TRBJ1-2; D is possibly TRBD1 (6 bases). This CDR3 spans 12 amino acids. Deletions cut 7 bases from V and 8 bases from J, with 14 bases between.

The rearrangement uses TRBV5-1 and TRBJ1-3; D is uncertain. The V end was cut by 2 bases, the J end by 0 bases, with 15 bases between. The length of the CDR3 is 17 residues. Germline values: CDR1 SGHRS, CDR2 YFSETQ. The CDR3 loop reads CASSLSVQMSSGNTIYF. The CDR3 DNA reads TGCGCCAGCAGCTTATCGGTGCAGATGAGCTCTGGAAACACCATATATTTT.

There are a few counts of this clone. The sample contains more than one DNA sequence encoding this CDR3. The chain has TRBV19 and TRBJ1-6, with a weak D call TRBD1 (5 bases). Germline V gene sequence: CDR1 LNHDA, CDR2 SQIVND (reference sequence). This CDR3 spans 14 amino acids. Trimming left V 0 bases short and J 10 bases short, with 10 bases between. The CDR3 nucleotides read TGTGCCAGTAGTATAGATCAGGGTCGGTCACCCCTCCACTTT. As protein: CASSIDQGRSPLHF.